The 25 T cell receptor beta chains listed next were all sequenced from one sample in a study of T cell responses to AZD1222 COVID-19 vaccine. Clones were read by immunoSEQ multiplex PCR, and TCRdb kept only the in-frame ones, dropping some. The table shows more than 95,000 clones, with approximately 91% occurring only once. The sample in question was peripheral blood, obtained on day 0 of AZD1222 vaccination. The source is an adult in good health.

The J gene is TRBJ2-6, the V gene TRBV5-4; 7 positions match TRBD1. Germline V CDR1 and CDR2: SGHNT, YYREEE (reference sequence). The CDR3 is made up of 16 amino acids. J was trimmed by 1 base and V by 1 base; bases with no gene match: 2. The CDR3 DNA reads TGTGCCAGCAGCTTGAGACAGGGATCTGGGGCCAACGTCCTGACTTTC. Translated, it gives CASSLRQGSGANVLTF.

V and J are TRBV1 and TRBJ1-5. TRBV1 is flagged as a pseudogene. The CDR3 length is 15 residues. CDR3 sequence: CPEPGPSGDDQPQHF. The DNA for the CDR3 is TGCCCTGAACCGGGGCCATCGGGGGACGATCAGCCCCAGCATTTT.

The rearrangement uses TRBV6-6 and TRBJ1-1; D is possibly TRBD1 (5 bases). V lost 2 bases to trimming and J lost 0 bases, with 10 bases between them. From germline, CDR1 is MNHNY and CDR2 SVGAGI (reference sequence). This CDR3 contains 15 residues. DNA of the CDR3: TGTGCCAGCAGTTACAGAGGGGAAGTGAACACTGAAGCTTTCTTT. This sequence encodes CASSYRGEVNTEAFF.

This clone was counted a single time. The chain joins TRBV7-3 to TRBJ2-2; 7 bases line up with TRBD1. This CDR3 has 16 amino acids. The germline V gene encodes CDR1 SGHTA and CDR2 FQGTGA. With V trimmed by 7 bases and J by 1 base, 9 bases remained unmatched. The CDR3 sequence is CASKREGTENTGELFF. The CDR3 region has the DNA TGTGCCAGCAAAAGAGAGGGGACAGAGAACACCGGGGAGCTGTTTTTT.

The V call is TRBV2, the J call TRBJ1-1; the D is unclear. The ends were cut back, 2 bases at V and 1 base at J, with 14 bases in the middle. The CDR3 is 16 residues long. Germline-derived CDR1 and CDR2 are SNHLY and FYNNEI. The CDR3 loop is CASSEQPGSRNTEAFF. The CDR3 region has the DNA TGTGCCAGCAGTGAACAGCCAGGTAGCCGGAACACTGAAGCTTTCTTT.

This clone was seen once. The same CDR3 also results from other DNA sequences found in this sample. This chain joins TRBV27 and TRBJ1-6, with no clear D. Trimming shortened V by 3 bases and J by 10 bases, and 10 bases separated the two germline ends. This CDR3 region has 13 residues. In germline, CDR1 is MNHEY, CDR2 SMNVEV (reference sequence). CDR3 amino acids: CASSLGFDSPLHF. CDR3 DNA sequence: TGTGCCAGCAGTTTGGGCTTCGACTCACCCCTCCACTTT.

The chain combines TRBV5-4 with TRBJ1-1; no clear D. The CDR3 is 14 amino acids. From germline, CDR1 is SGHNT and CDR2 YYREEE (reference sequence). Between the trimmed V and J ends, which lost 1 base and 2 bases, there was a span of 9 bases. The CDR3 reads CASSLTTANTEAFF. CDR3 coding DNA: TGTGCCAGCAGCTTGACGACTGCAAACACTGAAGCTTTCTTT.

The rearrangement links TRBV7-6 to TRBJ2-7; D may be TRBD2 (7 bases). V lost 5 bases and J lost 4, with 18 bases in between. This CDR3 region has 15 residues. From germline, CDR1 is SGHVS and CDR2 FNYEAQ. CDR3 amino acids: CASSKRGGDLYEQYF. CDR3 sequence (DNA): TGTGCCAGCAGCAAAAGGGGGGGAGACCTTTACGAGCAGTACTTC.

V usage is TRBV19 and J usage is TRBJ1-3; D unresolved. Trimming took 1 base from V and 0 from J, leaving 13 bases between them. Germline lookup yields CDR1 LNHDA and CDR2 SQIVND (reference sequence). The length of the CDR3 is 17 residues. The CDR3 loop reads CASSIGNAASSGNTIYF. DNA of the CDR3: TGTGCCAGTAGTATAGGGAATGCCGCTAGCTCTGGAAACACCATATATTTT.

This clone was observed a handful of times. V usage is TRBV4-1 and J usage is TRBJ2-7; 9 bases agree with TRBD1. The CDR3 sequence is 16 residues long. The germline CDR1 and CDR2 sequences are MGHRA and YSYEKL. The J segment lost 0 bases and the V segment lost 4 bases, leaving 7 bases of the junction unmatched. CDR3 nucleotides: TGCGCCAGCAGCCGCGGACAGGGGACGGGCTCCTACGAGCAGTACTTC. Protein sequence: CASSRGQGTGSYEQYF.

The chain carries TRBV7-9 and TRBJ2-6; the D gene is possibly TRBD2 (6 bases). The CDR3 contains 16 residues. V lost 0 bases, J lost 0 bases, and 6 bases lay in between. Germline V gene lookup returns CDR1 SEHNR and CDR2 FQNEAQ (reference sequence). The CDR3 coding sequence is TGTGCCAGCAGCTTAGCCGGGGGCTCTGGGGCCAACGTCCTGACTTTC. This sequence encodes CASSLAGGSGANVLTF.

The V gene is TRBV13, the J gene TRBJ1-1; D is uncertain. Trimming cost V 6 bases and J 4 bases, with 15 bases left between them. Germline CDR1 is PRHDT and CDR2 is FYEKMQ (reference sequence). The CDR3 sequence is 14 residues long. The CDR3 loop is CASSSSSAPTEAFF. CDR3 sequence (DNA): TGTGCCAGCAGTTCGAGTTCGGCACCCACTGAAGCTTTCTTT.

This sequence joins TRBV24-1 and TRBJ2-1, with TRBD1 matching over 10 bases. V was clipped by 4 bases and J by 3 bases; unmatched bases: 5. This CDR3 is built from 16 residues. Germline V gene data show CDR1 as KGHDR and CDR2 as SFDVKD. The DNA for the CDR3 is TGTGCCACCAGTGACACCGGGACAGGGGACTACAATGAGCAGTTCTTC. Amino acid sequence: CATSDTGTGDYNEQFF.

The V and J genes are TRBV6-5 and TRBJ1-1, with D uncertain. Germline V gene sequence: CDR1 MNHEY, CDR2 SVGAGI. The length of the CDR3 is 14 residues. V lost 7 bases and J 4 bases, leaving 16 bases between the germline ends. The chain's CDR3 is CASIFEREGTEAFF. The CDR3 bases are TGTGCCAGCATTTTTGAGAGGGAAGGCACTGAAGCTTTCTTT.

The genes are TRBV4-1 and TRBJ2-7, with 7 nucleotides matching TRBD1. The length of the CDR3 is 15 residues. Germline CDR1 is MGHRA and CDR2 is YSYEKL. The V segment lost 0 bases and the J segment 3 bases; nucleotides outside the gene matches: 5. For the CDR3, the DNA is TGCGCCAGCAGCCAAGACCCGACAGGGATCTACGAGCAGTACTTC. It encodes CASSQDPTGIYEQYF.

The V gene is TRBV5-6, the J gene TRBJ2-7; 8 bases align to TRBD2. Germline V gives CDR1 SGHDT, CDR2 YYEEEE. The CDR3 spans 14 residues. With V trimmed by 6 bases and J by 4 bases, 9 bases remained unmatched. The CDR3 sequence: CASTPGGGMYEQYF. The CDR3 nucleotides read TGTGCCAGCACCCCGGGGGGGGGTATGTACGAGCAGTACTTC.

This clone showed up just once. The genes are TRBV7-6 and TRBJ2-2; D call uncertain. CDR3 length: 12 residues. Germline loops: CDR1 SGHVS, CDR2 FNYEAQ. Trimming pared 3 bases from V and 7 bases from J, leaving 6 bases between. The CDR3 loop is CASSFSNGELFF. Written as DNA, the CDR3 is TGTGCCAGCAGCTTTAGTAACGGGGAGCTGTTTTTT.

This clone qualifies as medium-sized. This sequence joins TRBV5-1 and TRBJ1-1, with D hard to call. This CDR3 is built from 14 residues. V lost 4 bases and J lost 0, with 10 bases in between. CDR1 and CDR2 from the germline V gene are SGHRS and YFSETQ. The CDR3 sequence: CASSPGSMNTEAFF. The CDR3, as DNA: TGCGCCAGCAGCCCCGGATCAATGAACACTGAAGCTTTCTTT.

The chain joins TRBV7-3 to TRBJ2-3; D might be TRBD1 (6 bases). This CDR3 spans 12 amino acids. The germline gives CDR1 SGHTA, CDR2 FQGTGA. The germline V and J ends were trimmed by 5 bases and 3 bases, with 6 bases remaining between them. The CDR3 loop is CASSRGTDTQYF. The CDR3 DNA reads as TGTGCCAGCAGCAGGGGGACAGATACGCAGTATTTT.

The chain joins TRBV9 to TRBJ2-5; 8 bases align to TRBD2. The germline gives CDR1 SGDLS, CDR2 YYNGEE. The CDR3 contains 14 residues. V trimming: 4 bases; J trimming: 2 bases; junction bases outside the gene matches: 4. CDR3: CASSPRGGQETQYF. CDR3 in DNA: TGTGCCAGCAGCCCCCGGGGGGGACAAGAGACCCAGTACTTC.

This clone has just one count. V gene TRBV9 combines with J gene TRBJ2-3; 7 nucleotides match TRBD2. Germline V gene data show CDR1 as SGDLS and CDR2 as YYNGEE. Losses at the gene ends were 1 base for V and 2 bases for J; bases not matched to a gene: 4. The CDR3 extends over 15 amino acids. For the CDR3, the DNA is TGTGCCAGCAGCGTACACCAGCGGGACACAGATACGCAGTATTTT. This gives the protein CASSVHQRDTDTQYF.

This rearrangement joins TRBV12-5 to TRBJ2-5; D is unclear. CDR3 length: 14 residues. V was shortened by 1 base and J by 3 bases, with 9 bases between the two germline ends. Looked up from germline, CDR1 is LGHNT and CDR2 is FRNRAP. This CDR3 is CASGLGTLEETQYF. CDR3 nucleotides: TGTGCTAGTGGTTTGGGGACCCTCGAAGAGACCCAGTACTTC. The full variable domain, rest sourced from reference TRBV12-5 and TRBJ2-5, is DARVTQTPRHKVTEMGQEVTMRCQPILGHNTVFWYRQTMMQGLELLAYFRNRAPLDDSGMPKDRFSAEMPDATLATLKIQPSEPRDSAVYFCASGLGTLEETQYFGPGTRLLVL.

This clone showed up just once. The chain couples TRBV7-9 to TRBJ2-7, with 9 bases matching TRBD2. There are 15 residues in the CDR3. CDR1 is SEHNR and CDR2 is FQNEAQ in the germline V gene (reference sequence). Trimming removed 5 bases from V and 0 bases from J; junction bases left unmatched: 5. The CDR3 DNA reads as TGTGCCAGCAGCCCCAGCGGGGGGACCTCCTACGAGCAGTACTTC. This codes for CASSPSGGTSYEQYF. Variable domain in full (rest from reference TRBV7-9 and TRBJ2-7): DTGVSQNPRHKITKRGQNVTFRCDPISEHNRLYWYRQTLGQGPEFLTYFQNEAQLEKSRLLSDRFSAERPKGSFSTLEIQRTEQGDSAMYLCASSPSGGTSYEQYFGPGTRLTVT.

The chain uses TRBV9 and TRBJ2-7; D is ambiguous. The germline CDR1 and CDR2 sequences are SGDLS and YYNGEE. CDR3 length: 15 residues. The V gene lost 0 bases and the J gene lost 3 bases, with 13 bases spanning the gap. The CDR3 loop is CASSVDEDPLYEQYF. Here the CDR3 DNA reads TGTGCCAGCAGCGTAGACGAGGACCCACTCTACGAGCAGTACTTC.

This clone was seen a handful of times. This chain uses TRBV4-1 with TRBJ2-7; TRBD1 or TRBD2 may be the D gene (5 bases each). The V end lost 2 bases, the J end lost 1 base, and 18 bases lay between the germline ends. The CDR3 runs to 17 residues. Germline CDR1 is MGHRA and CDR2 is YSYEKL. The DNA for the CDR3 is TGCGCCAGCAGCCAATTTTTGGGGGTTGTTTCATCCTACGAGCAGTACTTC. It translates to CASSQFLGVVSSYEQYF.